This T cell receptor beta chain is from a study of control samples from healthy donors and cancer patients. Assay: immunoSEQ multiplex PCR; the TCRdb copy retains only in-frame clones and omits some. The sample yields 150,000 to 200,000 clones, about 91% seen once. Germline CDR1 reads KGHSH; CDR2 reads LQKENI. The CDR3 sequence is 14 residues long. The germline V and J ends were trimmed by 3 bases and 5 bases, with 12 bases remaining between them. Material: blood. The TCR sequence derives from a woman aged 40 to 55 in good health. This chain links TRBV18 with TRBJ2-3; D possibly corresponds to TRBD1 (6 bases). DNA of the CDR3: TGTGCCAGCTCACCCCCAACAGGGAAAGATACGCAGTATTTT. This gives the protein CASSPPTGKDTQYF.